These 24 T cell receptor beta chains originate from one sample sequenced in a study of T cell changes during pregnancy in multiple sclerosis. The assay was immunoSEQ multiplex PCR, and TCRdb's table has in-frame clones only and misses some. The profile covers 70,000 or so clones, with approximately 91% appearing a single time and roughly 1.3% taken by the ten largest. Sequenced material: peripheral blood, taken in the third trimester of pregnancy. The receptors originated from a female donor with multiple sclerosis, enrolled in a pregnancy study.

This chain connects TRBV10-2 to TRBJ1-6; D gene ambiguous. Germline CDR1 WSHSY, CDR2 SAAADI. V was trimmed by 9 bases and J by 0 bases, leaving 9 bases between them. The CDR3 extends over 14 amino acids. This CDR3 is CASTSSSYNSPLHF. The CDR3 bases are TGCGCCAGTACCTCGAGCTCCTATAATTCACCCCTCCACTTT.

J is TRBJ1-6 and V is TRBV11-2, with D perhaps TRBD1 (5 bases). Germline CDR1 reads SGHAT; CDR2 reads FQNNGV. Trimming removed 3 bases from V and 10 bases from J, with 10 bases in between. CDR3 length: 13 amino acids. For the CDR3, the DNA is TGTGCCAGCAGCTTCGACAGTGCCTCACCCCTCCACTTT. Residues: CASSFDSASPLHF.

The CDR3 bases are TGTGCCAGCAGCCCCGGGACATACACAGATACGCAGTATTTT. Protein product: CASSPGTYTDTQYF. The rearrangement uses TRBV25-1 and TRBJ2-3; tentative D call: TRBD1 (6 bases). Germline-derived CDR1 and CDR2 are MGHDK and SYGVNS. V lost 6 bases and J lost 2, with 12 bases in between. This CDR3 comprises 14 residues.

The chain combines TRBV7-2 with TRBJ2-3; 11 nucleotides align to TRBD2. This CDR3 is 16 amino acids long. Trimming took 2 bases from V and 3 from J; bases not matched to a gene: 4. Germline values: CDR1 SGHTA, CDR2 FQGNSA. The CDR3 spells CASSLSPSGGTDTQYF. CDR3 nucleotides: TGTGCCAGCAGCTTATCGCCTAGCGGGGGGACAGATACGCAGTATTTT. Combining the CDR3 with reference TRBV7-2 and TRBJ2-3 gives the whole variable domain GAGVSQSPSNKVTEKGKDVELRCDPISGHTALYWYRQSLGQGLEFLIYFQGNSAPDKSGLPSDRFSAERTGGSVSTLTIQRTQQEDSAVYLCASSLSPSGGTDTQYFGPGTRLTVL.

The chain combines TRBV11-2 with TRBJ2-7; the match to TRBD1 covers 7 bases. Per the germline V gene, CDR1 is SGHAT and CDR2 is FQNNGV. J lost 2 bases, V lost 5 bases, and 15 bases had no gene match. The CDR3 consists of 17 residues. CDR3 residues: CASSPPPDRDYAYEQYF. In DNA, the CDR3 is TGTGCCAGCAGCCCCCCCCCTGACAGGGATTACGCCTACGAGCAGTACTTC.

In regard to this clone: One end of the junction varies from germline; a read error may be responsible. In the same sample, other DNA sequences code for this CDR3. This chain connects TRBV15 to TRBJ2-7; 7 bases agree with TRBD1. The CDR3 has 14 amino acids. Germline values: CDR1 LNHNV, CDR2 YYDKDF (reference sequence). CDR3 sequence (DNA): TGCGCCACCAGTGAGGGGGCGACATCATACGAGCAGTACTTC. This encodes CATSEGATSYEQYF.

Here the CDR3 reads CASSPPGYGELFF. In DNA form, the CDR3 reads TGTGCCAGCAGCCCACCAGGGTATGGGGAGCTGTTTTTT. The rearrangement links TRBV14 to TRBJ2-2; the D gene is possibly TRBD1 (5 bases). The germline gives CDR1 SGHDN, CDR2 FVKESK. This CDR3 spans 13 amino acids. Trimming stripped 4 bases from V and 8 bases from J, with 11 bases between.

This clone appeared a single time. This chain links TRBV27 with TRBJ1-2, with a possible D match to TRBD1 (5 bases). The V gene's germline CDR1 is MNHEY and CDR2 SMNVEV (reference sequence). The CDR3 consists of 17 residues. V lost 7 bases and J 3 bases, leaving 24 bases between the germline ends. The CDR3, as DNA: TGTGCCAGCACCCCGGTGGGCAGGGCCGAGGCGGACTATGGCTACACCTTC. It encodes CASTPVGRAEADYGYTF.

The chain carries TRBV7-2 and TRBJ1-1, with unresolved D. This CDR3 has 15 amino acids. The V and J ends lost 6 bases and 3 bases respectively, with 17 bases between them. From germline, CDR1 is SGHTA and CDR2 FQGNSA. The CDR3 DNA is TGTGCCAGCAGTTCAACCGGGAGGCTGTACACTGAAGCTTTCTTT. It specifies CASSSTGRLYTEAFF. The variable domain in full, completed from reference TRBV7-2 and TRBJ1-1, reads GAGVSQSPSNKVTEKGKDVELRCDPISGHTALYWYRQSLGQGLEFLIYFQGNSAPDKSGLPSDRFSAERTGGSVSTLTIQRTQQEDSAVYLCASSSTGRLYTEAFFGQGTRLTVV.

V and J are TRBV5-4 and TRBJ1-2, with 9 bases aligning to TRBD1. The trim removed 4 bases at V and 4 bases at J, leaving 2 bases unmatched. The CDR3 is 13 amino acids. The germline CDR1 and CDR2 sequences are SGHNT and YYREEE (reference sequence). CDR3 sequence (DNA): TGTGCCAGCAGCCCGACAGGGGGCTATGGCTACACCTTC. Translating gives CASSPTGGYGYTF.

This chain joins TRBV5-1 and TRBJ2-5; TRBD2 matches 7 bases. Germline values: CDR1 SGHRS, CDR2 YFSETQ. CDR3 length: 14 residues. After removal of 4 bases from V and 6 bases from J, the junction contained 9 bases not matched to a gene. Here the CDR3 reads CASSPRAGEQTQYF. CDR3 in DNA: TGCGCCAGCAGCCCCCGTGCGGGGGAACAGACCCAGTACTTC.

This clone has just one count. V gene TRBV4-1 combines with J gene TRBJ1-5; a weak D match, TRBD1 (6 bases). There are 14 residues in the CDR3. CDR1 is MGHRA, CDR2 YSYEKL, per germline. V lost 5 bases and J 6 bases, leaving 14 bases between the germline ends. CDR3 in DNA: TGCGCCAGCAGCGGACACAGGGCTCGTCAGCCCCAGCATTTT. Protein product: CASSGHRARQPQHF.

V is TRBV18 and J is TRBJ1-3; D is possibly TRBD1 (6 bases). The CDR3 loop spans 18 amino acids. The germline V gene encodes CDR1 KGHSH and CDR2 LQKENI. Trimming stripped 2 bases from V and 0 bases from J, with 17 bases between. The CDR3 protein is CASSPSGTSLFSGNTIYF. CDR3 nucleotide sequence: TGTGCCAGCTCACCATCGGGGACATCGCTATTCTCTGGAAACACCATATATTTT.

The chain carries TRBV6-5 and TRBJ2-7; 9 positions agree with TRBD1. CDR3 size: 14 residues. V shed 4 bases, J shed 4 bases, and the junction held 5 bases outside the gene matches. The germline V gene has CDR1 MNHEY and CDR2 SVGAGI. The CDR3 here is CASSSGQGLYEQYF. The CDR3 DNA reads as TGTGCCAGCAGTTCGGGACAGGGCCTATACGAGCAGTACTTC.

This rearrangement joins TRBV19 to TRBJ2-1, with 15 bases fitting TRBD2. The V and J ends lost 3 bases and 11 bases, in that order; junction bases with no gene match: 8. In germline, CDR1 is LNHDA, CDR2 SQIVND (reference sequence). The CDR3 is made up of 16 amino acids. CDR3 amino acids: CASSMHGTSGGPKQFF. The DNA of the CDR3 is TGTGCCAGTAGTATGCACGGGACTAGCGGGGGGCCCAAGCAGTTCTTC. Looking up the rest from reference TRBV19 and TRBJ2-1 gives the full variable domain: DGGITQSPKYLFRKEGQNVTLSCEQNLNHDAMYWYRQDPGQGLRLIYYSQIVNDFQKGDIAEGYSVSREKKESFPLTVTSAQKNPTAFYLCASSMHGTSGGPKQFFGPGTRLTVL.

The V and J genes are TRBV27 and TRBJ1-2; D is possibly TRBD1 (5 bases). Looked up from germline, CDR1 is MNHEY and CDR2 is SMNVEV (reference sequence). This CDR3 has 14 residues. V was pared by 3 bases and J by 2 bases, with 10 bases between. The CDR3 region is CASSFLGENYGYTF. CDR3 in DNA: TGTGCCAGCAGTTTTTTAGGGGAAAACTATGGCTACACCTTC.

The rearrangement uses TRBV28 and TRBJ1-5; 7 bases line up with TRBD1. Germline V gene data show CDR1 as MDHEN and CDR2 as SYDVKM. The CDR3 extends over 15 amino acids. J gave up 3 bases and V 3 bases, and 5 bases lay outside the gene matches. This CDR3 reads CASSFTGTDNQPQHF. The CDR3 coding sequence is TGTGCCAGCAGTTTTACCGGGACAGACAATCAGCCCCAGCATTTT. The full variable domain, rest sourced from reference TRBV28 and TRBJ1-5, is DVKVTQSSRYLVKRTGEKVFLECVQDMDHENMFWYRQDPGLGLRLIYFSYDVKMKEKGDIPEGYSVSREKKERFSLILESASTNQTSMYLCASSFTGTDNQPQHFGDGTRLSIL.

The CDR3 here is CASSQDTRGGGYTF. Written as DNA, the CDR3 is TGCGCCAGCAGCCAAGATACAAGGGGTGGAGGCTACACCTTC. This chain connects TRBV4-1 to TRBJ1-2; TRBD1 is a possible D gene (5 bases). This CDR3 is built from 14 residues. V was cut by 0 bases and J by 8 bases, with 13 bases left in between. The germline V gene encodes CDR1 MGHRA and CDR2 YSYEKL.

There are a few counts of this clone. This chain uses TRBV9 with TRBJ1-1; D uncertain. CDR3 length equals 15 residues. V was pared by 0 bases and J by 2 bases, with 11 bases between. The V gene's germline CDR1 is SGDLS and CDR2 YYNGEE. CDR3 nucleotides: TGTGCCAGCAGCGTAGATTTCAGGAAAAACACTGAAGCTTTCTTT. This translates into CASSVDFRKNTEAFF. Full variable domain (outside the CDR3, taken from reference TRBV9 and TRBJ1-1): DSGVTQTPKHLITATGQRVTLRCSPRSGDLSVYWYQQSLDQGLQFLIQYYNGEERAKGNILERFSAQQFPDLHSELNLSSLELGDSALYFCASSVDFRKNTEAFFGQGTRLTVV.

This clone was counted a single time. The rearrangement joins TRBV10-3 to TRBJ1-2, with 7 bases matching TRBD1. The CDR3 runs to 14 residues. The V gene's germline CDR1 is ENHRY and CDR2 SYGVKD. The CDR3 loop is CAPYCTGEEYGYTF. The CDR3 bases are TGTGCACCGTATTGTACAGGGGAGGAATATGGCTACACCTTC.

The chain employs TRBV2 and TRBJ2-7; the D gene is possibly TRBD2 (6 bases). This CDR3 comprises 13 residues. Germline V gene sequence: CDR1 SNHLY, CDR2 FYNNEI. V gave up 7 bases and J gave up 1 base, with 11 bases separating them. DNA of the CDR3: TGTGCCAGCAACGGGGACTGGTCCTACGAGCAGTACTTC. It is translated as CASNGDWSYEQYF.

This chain connects TRBV5-4 to TRBJ1-1; D is perhaps TRBD1 (5 bases). The germline V gene encodes CDR1 SGHNT and CDR2 YYREEE (reference sequence). This CDR3 contains 13 residues. The V gene lost 4 bases and the J gene lost 5 bases, with 12 bases spanning the gap. CDR3 nucleotide sequence: TGTGCCAGCAGCCTCAGGGAGGCAACTGAAGCTTTCTTT. This codes for CASSLREATEAFF.

The chain joins TRBV12-2 to TRBJ1-2. TRBV12-2 is assigned pseudogene status. The CDR3 has 12 residues. CDR3 nucleotide sequence: TGTGCCCGGAGGAGACTAACCTATGGCTACACCTTC. It is translated as CARRRLTYGYTF.

This clone showed up just once. The gene calls are TRBV7-2 and TRBJ1-2; 9 bases fit TRBD1. Germline loops: CDR1 SGHTA, CDR2 FQGNSA. V was clipped by 5 bases and J by 4 bases; unmatched bases: 5. The CDR3 runs to 14 residues. CDR3 coding DNA: TGTGCCAGCAGCCGTTCGACAGGGGGCTATGGCTACACCTTC. Its translation is CASSRSTGGYGYTF.